These 22 T cell receptor beta chains were all obtained from the same sample, sequenced in a study of blood T cell repertoires in COVID-19. The method was immunoSEQ multiplex PCR; TCRdb's version includes in-frame clones alone and lacks a portion of them. The sample lists around 480,000 clones, approximately 88% occurring once. Sequenced: peripheral blood. The source of these receptors is a woman aged 50 to 65 with COVID-19, enrolled during active disease.

The rearrangement uses TRBV3-1 (or the pseudogene TRBV3-2) and TRBJ2-1; D is perhaps TRBD2 (6 bases). The CDR3 is 14 residues long. Germline V lookup: CDR1 LGHDT, CDR2 YNNKEL (reference sequence). V lost 4 bases, J lost 9 bases, and 16 bases lay in between. CDR3 DNA sequence: TGTGCCAGCAGCCCACGGAGGGGCCGGGGTGAGCAGTTCTTC. Amino acid sequence: CASSPRRGRGEQFF.

The V and J genes are TRBV28 and TRBJ1-4, with a tentative D call TRBD1 (5 bases). From germline, CDR1 is MDHEN and CDR2 SYDVKM. The CDR3 runs to 14 residues. With 6 bases removed from V and 5 bases from J, the gap between germline ends came to 13 bases. The CDR3 loop is CASRRGEVNEKLFF. DNA of the CDR3: TGTGCCAGCAGGAGAGGGGAGGTAAATGAAAAACTGTTTTTT. The full variable domain, its missing parts supplied by reference TRBV28 and TRBJ1-4, is DVKVTQSSRYLVKRTGEKVFLECVQDMDHENMFWYRQDPGLGLRLIYFSYDVKMKEKGDIPEGYSVSREKKERFSLILESASTNQTSMYLCASRRGEVNEKLFFGSGTQLSVL.

This chain uses TRBV3-1 (or the pseudogene TRBV3-2) with TRBJ2-5; 7 bases fit TRBD2. Trimming removed 3 bases from V and 1 base from J; junction bases left unmatched: 2. The CDR3 extends over 14 amino acids. The germline CDR1 and CDR2 sequences are LGHDT and YNNKEL (reference sequence). The CDR3 protein is CASSQGTTQETQYF. The CDR3 DNA reads TGTGCCAGCAGCCAGGGGACTACCCAAGAGACCCAGTACTTC.

This chain uses TRBV10-3 with TRBJ1-6; 11 nucleotides agree with TRBD1. Germline CDR1 is ENHRY and CDR2 is SYGVKD. The V gene end was trimmed by 3 bases and the J gene end by 10 bases; junction bases not matched to a gene: 11. This CDR3 is 17 amino acids long. The CDR3, as DNA: TGTGCCATCAGTGACCTCGGGACAGGGGGGGAAGGATCACCCCTCCACTTT. This translates into CAISDLGTGGEGSPLHF.

This clone was seen once. The V and J genes are TRBV4-1 and TRBJ2-7; a weak D match, TRBD1 (6 bases). The V end lost 1 base, the J end lost 3 bases, and 16 bases lay between the germline ends. Germline V lookup: CDR1 MGHRA, CDR2 YSYEKL. The CDR3 has 16 amino acids. CDR3 residues: CASSQAEGQRVYEQYF. Written as DNA, the CDR3 is TGCGCCAGCAGCCAAGCCGAAGGACAGAGGGTCTACGAGCAGTACTTC.

The chain recombines TRBV28 with TRBJ1-5, with D unclear. Trimming shortened V by 3 bases and J by 6 bases, and 15 bases separated the two germline ends. CDR1 MDHEN and CDR2 SYDVKM come from the germline V gene. CDR3 length equals 15 residues. Written as DNA, the CDR3 is TGTGCCAGCAGTTTCGGGGTCGCGGCTCGTCAGCCCCAGCATTTT. Its protein product is CASSFGVAARQPQHF.

This clone was detected once. The chain carries TRBV28 and TRBJ1-6, with D unclear. Looked up from germline, CDR1 is MDHEN and CDR2 is SYDVKM. V gave up 5 bases and J gave up 9 bases, with 20 bases separating them. The CDR3 loop spans 16 amino acids. The CDR3 loop reads CASSSRLFPGGSPLHF. In nucleotides, the CDR3 is TGTGCCAGCAGTAGCCGCCTATTTCCTGGCGGTTCACCCCTCCACTTT.

The chain employs TRBV6-1 and TRBJ1-6, with D possibly TRBD1 on 6 matching bases. Germline V gene data show CDR1 as MNHNS and CDR2 as SASEGT. With 4 bases removed from V and 15 bases from J, the gap between germline ends came to 16 bases. This CDR3 contains 13 residues. In nucleotides, the CDR3 is TGTGCCAGCAGTGTTAAAACGGGAGGGGGCCTCCACTTT. It is translated as CASSVKTGGGLHF.

V usage is TRBV3-1 (or the pseudogene TRBV3-2) and J usage is TRBJ1-1; D unresolved. This CDR3 has 14 residues. Trimming took 3 bases from V and 1 from J, leaving 9 bases between them. The germline V gene encodes CDR1 LGHDT and CDR2 YNNKEL (reference sequence). CDR3 bases: TGTGCCAGCAGCCATAGCAGCGGGAACACTGAAGCTTTCTTT. Translating gives CASSHSSGNTEAFF.

The chain combines TRBV7-9 with TRBJ2-6; a possible D gene is TRBD1 (5 bases). The V end lost 6 bases, the J end lost 2 bases, and 17 bases lay between the germline ends. The CDR3 contains 17 residues. Germline lookup yields CDR1 SEHNR and CDR2 FQNEAQ (reference sequence). CDR3: CASRFWGSSPGANVLTF. In nucleotides, the CDR3 is TGTGCCAGCAGATTTTGGGGCAGCTCCCCTGGGGCCAACGTCCTGACTTTC. The variable domain in full, with the rest retrieved from reference TRBV7-9 and TRBJ2-6, is DTGVSQNPRHKITKRGQNVTFRCDPISEHNRLYWYRQTLGQGPEFLTYFQNEAQLEKSRLLSDRFSAERPKGSFSTLEIQRTEQGDSAMYLCASRFWGSSPGANVLTFGAGSRLTVL.

On this clone itself: Distinct nucleotide sequences in the sample also encode this CDR3. The chain employs TRBV6-5 and TRBJ2-7; 9 bases agree with TRBD1. The V gene end was trimmed by 2 bases and the J gene end by 2 bases; junction bases not matched to a gene: 4. The length of the CDR3 is 15 residues. Germline V gene data show CDR1 as MNHEY and CDR2 as SVGAGI. The CDR3 nucleotides are TGTGCCAGCAGTTACGGGGGACAGGGTACCTACGAGCAGTACTTC. Its protein is CASSYGGQGTYEQYF.

This clone was detected many times. This rearrangement joins TRBV4-1 to TRBJ2-7; D not certain. V shed 0 bases and J shed 7 bases, with 16 bases lying between them. The CDR3 is 15 residues long. Germline V gene lookup returns CDR1 MGHRA and CDR2 YSYEKL. CDR3: CASSQDLSLPREQYF. The CDR3 nucleotides are TGCGCCAGCAGCCAAGATCTCTCGCTCCCGAGGGAGCAGTACTTC.

The V and J genes are TRBV30 and TRBJ1-1; D is possibly TRBD1 (6 bases). The CDR3 contains 13 residues. CDR1 and CDR2 (germline): GTSNPN, SVGIG (reference sequence). Deletions cut 4 bases from V and 11 bases from J, with 20 bases between. Here the CDR3 DNA reads TGTGCCTGGATTAGGGCGGTCAACAGGGCGGCTTTCTTT. Translating gives CAWIRAVNRAAFF.

The V gene is TRBV15, the J gene TRBJ1-1; TRBD1 is a possible D gene (6 bases). The CDR3 is 17 residues long. Trimming took 0 bases from V and 0 from J, leaving 14 bases between them. The germline V gene has CDR1 LNHNV and CDR2 YYDKDF (reference sequence). CDR3 DNA sequence: TGTGCCACCAGCAGAGATCGACGGACAGCCATGAACACTGAAGCTTTCTTT. Protein sequence: CATSRDRRTAMNTEAFF. Full variable domain (missing parts from reference TRBV15 and TRBJ1-1): DAMVIQNPRYQVTQFGKPVTLSCSQTLNHNVMYWYQQKSSQAPKLLFHYYDKDFNNEADTPDNFQSRRPNTSFCFLDIRSPGLGDTAMYLCATSRDRRTAMNTEAFFGQGTRLTVV.

This chain connects TRBV5-1 to TRBJ2-7; TRBD1 agrees at 8 bases. The CDR3 consists of 13 residues. Germline V CDR1 and CDR2: SGHRS, YFSETQ. With V trimmed by 4 bases and J by 6 bases, 6 bases remained unmatched. CDR3 residues: CASSPGTGVEQYF. The CDR3 DNA follows: TGCGCCAGCAGCCCCGGGACAGGAGTCGAGCAGTACTTC. The full variable domain, rest sourced from reference TRBV5-1 and TRBJ2-7, is KAGVTQTPRYLIKTRGQQVTLSCSPISGHRSVSWYQQTPGQGLQFLFEYFSETQRNKGNFPGRFSGRQFSNSRSEMNVSTLELGDSALYLCASSPGTGVEQYFGPGTRLTVT.

The V and J genes are TRBV3-1 (or the pseudogene TRBV3-2) and TRBJ2-2, with D possibly being TRBD1 (6 bases). V shed 2 bases and J shed 5 bases, with 12 bases lying between them. Per the germline V gene, CDR1 is LGHDT and CDR2 is YNNKEL (reference sequence). This CDR3 has 15 amino acids. The CDR3 loop is CASSQTDSYTGELFF. CDR3 in DNA: TGTGCCAGCAGCCAAACGGACAGCTATACCGGGGAGCTGTTTTTT.

The gene calls are TRBV9 and TRBJ2-7; D is ambiguous. V was clipped by 3 bases and J by 6 bases, with 16 bases between them. Per the germline V gene, CDR1 is SGDLS and CDR2 is YYNGEE. The CDR3 extends over 14 amino acids. The CDR3 loop is CASSAGSLVGEQYF. The CDR3 nucleotides are TGTGCCAGCAGCGCAGGATCCTTAGTTGGCGAGCAGTACTTC.

The chain uses TRBV21-1 and TRBJ1-1. TRBV21-1 is recorded as a pseudogene. The CDR3 extends over 16 amino acids. CDR3 loop: CASSQRGRPTNTEAFF. The CDR3 nucleotides read TGTGCCAGCAGCCAACGCGGGAGACCCACGAACACTGAAGCTTTCTTT.

The chain is built from TRBV19 and TRBJ1-5, with D maybe TRBD1 (5 bases). This CDR3 contains 13 residues. V was pared by 7 bases and J by 6 bases, with 13 bases between. CDR1 is LNHDA, CDR2 SQIVND, per germline (reference sequence). CDR3 amino acids: CASNPRTSQPQHF. The CDR3 bases are TGTGCCAGTAACCCCAGGACATCTCAGCCCCAGCATTTT.

J is TRBJ2-5 and V is TRBV5-1; D is perhaps TRBD1 (6 bases). Germline CDR1 reads SGHRS; CDR2 reads YFSETQ. The CDR3 consists of 14 residues. Trimming left V 1 base short and J 1 base short, with 8 bases between. DNA for the CDR3: TGCGCCAGCAGCTTGCAGGGGCCCCAAGAGACCCAGTACTTC. Translated, it gives CASSLQGPQETQYF. Filled out from reference TRBV5-1 and TRBJ2-5, the complete variable domain reads KAGVTQTPRYLIKTRGQQVTLSCSPISGHRSVSWYQQTPGQGLQFLFEYFSETQRNKGNFPGRFSGRQFSNSRSEMNVSTLELGDSALYLCASSLQGPQETQYFGPGTRLLVL.

The chain joins TRBV5-4 to TRBJ2-7, with TRBD1 as a possible D gene (6 bases). Deletions cut 3 bases from V and 4 bases from J, with 17 bases between. Germline loops: CDR1 SGHNT, CDR2 YYREEE (reference sequence). The CDR3 extends over 15 amino acids. The chain's CDR3 is CASSSGQTWGYEQYF. In DNA, the CDR3 is TGTGCCAGCAGCTCGGGACAAACCTGGGGGTACGAGCAGTACTTC.

V and J are TRBV2 and TRBJ2-1, with 10 bases that match TRBD2. The CDR3 covers 16 residues. Unmatched junction bases numbered 16, after V lost 9 bases and J lost 8 bases. CDR1 and CDR2 from the germline V gene are SNHLY and FYNNEI. This CDR3 is CARGQQRGGPGDEQFF. CDR3 nucleotide sequence: TGTGCCAGGGGTCAACAGCGGGGGGGCCCTGGGGATGAGCAGTTCTTC.